Given below is one T cell receptor (beta chain) in context. CDR1 SGHRS and CDR2 YFSETQ come from the germline V gene. The CDR3 is 14 amino acids. V was cut by 3 bases and J by 4 bases, with 13 bases left in between. These data originate in a study of OX40 agonist ivuxolimab in advanced cancers. The repertoire was sequenced with immunoSEQ multiplex PCR; TCRdb's copy has only in-frame clones and lacks some. This repertoire shows nearly 85,000 clones, approximately 87% found once; its top ten account for 0.75% to 1%. This chain links TRBV5-1 with TRBJ1-2; a weak D match, TRBD1 (5 bases). The specimen comprised CD4+ or CD8+ T cells sorted from blood, sampled in a trial of the OX40 agonist ivuxolimab. This TCR was recovered from an adult with an advanced solid tumor such as melanoma, head and neck, liver or kidney cancer. The CDR3 bases are TGCGCCAGCAGCTGGGGACTAAAGATCTATGGCTACACCTTC. Protein sequence: CASSWGLKIYGYTF.